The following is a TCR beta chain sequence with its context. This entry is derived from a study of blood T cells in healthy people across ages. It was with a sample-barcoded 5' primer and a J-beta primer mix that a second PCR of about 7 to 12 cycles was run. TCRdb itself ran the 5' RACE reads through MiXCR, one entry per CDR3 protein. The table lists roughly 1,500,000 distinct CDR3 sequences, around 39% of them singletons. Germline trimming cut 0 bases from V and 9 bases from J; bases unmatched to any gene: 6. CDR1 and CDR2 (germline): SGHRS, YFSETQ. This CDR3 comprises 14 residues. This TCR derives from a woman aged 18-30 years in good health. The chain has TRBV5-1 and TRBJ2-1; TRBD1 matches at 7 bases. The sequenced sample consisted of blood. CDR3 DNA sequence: TGCGCCAGCAGCTTGGATGGACAGGCTGGTGAGCAGTTCTTC. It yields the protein CASSLDGQAGEQFF.